Following are 2 T cell receptor beta chains from one sample sequenced in a study of blood T cells in healthy people across ages. The second PCR ran roughly 6 to 12 cycles with a sample-barcoded 5' primer and J-beta primers. From the 5' RACE reads, TCRdb called clonotypes with MiXCR, one entry per CDR3 protein. The sample shows hundreds of thousands of distinct CDR3 sequences, roughly 21% of them seen only once. The material sequenced was blood. The receptors were gathered from an older man in good health.

The chain has TRBV18 and TRBJ2-7; 9 positions agree with TRBD2. The J call may be in error: the DNA end matches TRBJ2-1 better. CDR1 and CDR2 from the germline V gene are KGHSH and LQKENI. This CDR3 is 16 amino acids long. CDR3 DNA: TGTGCCAGCTCAGCTACAGGTAGCGGGAGCGCCAATGAGCAGTTCTTC. This sequence encodes CASSATGSGSANEQFF.

The V and J genes are TRBV5-1 and TRBJ1-3; D perhaps matches TRBD1 (5 bases). The V and J ends lost 4 bases and 3 bases respectively, with 14 bases between them. Germline CDR1 is SGHRS and CDR2 is YFSETQ. The CDR3 runs 15 residues. The CDR3 protein is CASSLTTRVGNTIYF. CDR3 in DNA: TGCGCCAGCAGCCTGACCACCAGGGTTGGAAACACCATATATTTT. Complete variable domain (other parts from reference TRBV5-1 and TRBJ1-3): KAGVTQTPRYLIKTRGQQVTLSCSPISGHRSVSWYQQTPGQGLQFLFEYFSETQRNKGNFPGRFSGRQFSNSRSEMNVSTLELGDSALYLCASSLTTRVGNTIYFGEGSWLTVV.